This T cell receptor beta chain is drawn from a study of response to subunit inactivated influenza vaccine. Study results and limitations: It was suggested by the authors that few new T cells are recruited by each seasonal influenza vaccination.

This clonotype was detected many times. Its antigen remains unknown. CDR1 is MDHEN and CDR2 is SYDVKM in the germline V gene. This CDR3 spans 15 amino acids. Losses at the gene ends were 4 bases for V and 1 base for J; bases not matched to a gene: 3. A single record per CDR3 protein comes from TCRdb applying MiXCR to the RT-PCR reads. Among hundreds of thousands of distinct CDR3 sequences listed, more than 11% were seen once. The specimen was PBMCs from blood, collected around two weeks before vaccination. This receptor was obtained from a man in his forties or fifties who received an inactivated influenza vaccine. This chain joins TRBV28 and TRBJ2-7; TRBD2 matches at 11 bases. CDR3 coding DNA: TGTGCCAGCAGTTCCAGACTAGCGGGATCCTACGAGCAGTACTTC. Translation gives CASSSRLAGSYEQYF.